These 32 T cell receptor beta chains share one sample of origin, sequenced in a study of blood T cell repertoires in COVID-19. TCRdb's table, derived via immunoSEQ multiplex PCR, lists solely in-frame clones and lacks some. The table records approximately 250,000 clones, 84% of them present only once. Sequencing input: peripheral blood. These TCRs come from a man between 60 and 70 years old with acute or convalescent COVID-19.

The chain has TRBV5-6 and TRBJ2-1; D might be TRBD1 (6 bases). The CDR3 runs 15 residues. CDR1 and CDR2 from the germline V gene are SGHDT and YYEEEE. Trimming pared 4 bases from V and 5 bases from J, leaving 16 bases between. The CDR3 DNA reads as TGTGCCAGCAGCCACGGGACAAATACTAACAATGAGCAGTTCTTC. Encoded protein: CASSHGTNTNNEQFF.

The chain uses TRBV7-9 and TRBJ1-1; a weak D match, TRBD1 (5 bases). Germline CDR1 and CDR2: SEHNR and FQNEAQ (reference sequence). V lost 6 bases and J 7 bases, leaving 12 bases between the germline ends. This CDR3 is 12 amino acids long. The CDR3 protein is CASRLVGREAFF. CDR3 nucleotides: TGTGCCAGCAGACTTGTGGGGCGTGAAGCTTTCTTT.

This clone was detected once. The chain carries TRBV9 and TRBJ2-1; TRBD2 might be the D (5 bases). V shed 0 bases and J shed 3 bases, with 13 bases lying between them. This CDR3 has 16 residues. From germline, CDR1 is SGDLS and CDR2 YYNGEE. CDR3 in amino acids: CASSVVSRGNYNEQFF. The CDR3 bases are TGTGCCAGCAGCGTAGTGTCCCGAGGGAACTACAATGAGCAGTTCTTC.

The V gene is TRBV28, the J gene TRBJ1-4; 10 bases match TRBD1. CDR3 length: 14 residues. V was pared by 4 bases and J by 8 bases, with 4 bases of the junction left unmatched. Germline V gene lookup returns CDR1 MDHEN and CDR2 SYDVKM. CDR3 sequence: CASSSRTGGEKLFF. CDR3 in DNA: TGTGCCAGCAGTTCCCGGACAGGGGGGGAAAAACTGTTTTTT.

The gene calls are TRBV3-1 (or the pseudogene TRBV3-2) and TRBJ2-7; perhaps TRBD2 as D (6 bases). This CDR3 spans 12 amino acids. Looked up from germline, CDR1 is LGHDT and CDR2 is YNNKEL (reference sequence). Trimming removed 2 bases at V and 6 bases at J, with 8 bases between. CDR3 protein: CASSQTEGEQYF. The CDR3 DNA is TGTGCCAGCAGCCAAACGGAGGGCGAGCAGTACTTC.

The chain employs TRBV7-6 and TRBJ2-3; D is possibly TRBD2 (6 bases). Germline V lookup: CDR1 SGHVS, CDR2 FNYEAQ. With 1 base removed from V and 14 bases from J, the gap between germline ends came to 10 bases. The CDR3 runs to 11 residues. CDR3 residues: CASSLGEVVYF. Written as DNA, the CDR3 is TGTGCCAGCAGCTTAGGGGAGGTAGTGTATTTT.

The J gene is TRBJ2-7, the V gene TRBV7-9; tentatively, D is TRBD2 (5 bases). Trimming pared 4 bases from V and 2 bases from J, leaving 9 bases between. CDR1 and CDR2 (germline): SEHNR, FQNEAQ (reference sequence). The CDR3 covers 13 residues. The CDR3 sequence is CASSSTGTYEQYF. In nucleotides, the CDR3 is TGTGCCAGCAGCTCCACCGGGACCTACGAGCAGTACTTC.

This clone came up a few times. The V and J genes are TRBV4-1 and TRBJ1-3; no clear D. This CDR3 region has 12 residues. V shed 4 bases and J shed 4 bases, with 5 bases lying between them. The germline CDR1 and CDR2 sequences are MGHRA and YSYEKL. The CDR3 DNA reads TGCGCCAGCAGCCGGCCCGGAAACACCATATATTTT. This codes for CASSRPGNTIYF.

In its sample, this clone was seen a few times. This sequence joins TRBV10-3 and TRBJ1-2; 7 bases align to TRBD1. The V gene end was trimmed by 4 bases and the J gene end by 3 bases; junction bases not matched to a gene: 5. The CDR3 extends over 14 amino acids. Germline V gives CDR1 ENHRY, CDR2 SYGVKD. CDR3 nucleotides: TGTGCCATCAGTGCCCGACAGGGTGACTATGGCTACACCTTC. Its translation is CAISARQGDYGYTF.

This clone has more than one count but fewer than ten. Other DNA sequences in this specimen translate into the identical CDR3. The V and J genes are TRBV4-3 and TRBJ2-7; 11 nucleotides agree with TRBD2. The V and J ends lost 1 base and 1 base, in that order; junction bases with no gene match: 0. The CDR3 loop spans 15 amino acids. The germline V gene has CDR1 LGHNA and CDR2 YSLEER. CDR3 region: CASSQGLAGSYEQYF. The CDR3 DNA follows: TGCGCCAGCAGCCAAGGACTAGCGGGATCCTACGAGCAGTACTTC.

This rearrangement joins TRBV7-2 to TRBJ2-7; 7 bases fit TRBD2. Germline V gene sequence: CDR1 SGHTA, CDR2 FQGNSA. V dropped 0 bases and J dropped 3; count of bases not matched to a gene: 8. CDR3 length: 16 amino acids. CDR3: CASSLAGGPPYYEQYF. CDR3 bases: TGTGCCAGCAGCTTAGCGGGAGGGCCCCCTTACTACGAGCAGTACTTC.

This chain joins TRBV9 and TRBJ1-3; 7 bases are a match to TRBD1. Unmatched junction bases numbered 5, after V lost 0 bases and J lost 2 bases. This CDR3 region has 16 residues. Germline V lookup: CDR1 SGDLS, CDR2 YYNGEE. CDR3 coding DNA: TGTGCCAGCAGCGTAGATCAGGGGACAGCTGGAAACACCATATATTTT. It specifies CASSVDQGTAGNTIYF.

The V gene is TRBV4-2, the J gene TRBJ2-1; TRBD2 agrees at 9 bases. The V segment lost 4 bases and the J segment 7 bases; nucleotides outside the gene matches: 11. The CDR3 totals 16 residues. The V gene's germline CDR1 is LGHNA and CDR2 YNFKEQ. The CDR3 sequence: CASSPWASGVNNEQFF. CDR3 nucleotides: TGTGCCAGCAGCCCTTGGGCTAGCGGGGTGAATAATGAGCAGTTCTTC.

CDR3 amino acids: CASSPQVRLLANEQFF. CDR3 DNA: TGCGCCAGCAGCCCTCAGGTCCGTCTGCTCGCGAATGAGCAGTTCTTC. V gene TRBV4-1 combines with J gene TRBJ2-1; the D is unclear. This CDR3 is built from 16 residues. Germline values: CDR1 MGHRA, CDR2 YSYEKL. V was shortened by 4 bases and J by 7 bases, with 20 bases between the two germline ends.

V and J are TRBV5-1 and TRBJ2-3, with 11 bases fitting TRBD2. The germline V gene has CDR1 SGHRS and CDR2 YFSETQ. CDR3 length equals 15 residues. V shed 4 bases, J shed 6 bases, and the junction held 7 bases outside the gene matches. The CDR3: CASSPSSGGIDTQYF. The CDR3 DNA reads TGCGCCAGCAGCCCATCTAGCGGGGGGATTGATACGCAGTATTTT.

The rearrangement uses TRBV5-4 and TRBJ2-2, with 8 bases aligning to TRBD2. This CDR3 has 16 amino acids. CDR1 and CDR2 from the germline V gene are SGHNT and YYREEE (reference sequence). V lost 1 base and J lost 7; bases outside the gene matches: 9. DNA for the CDR3: TGTGCCAGCAGCTTGCCCTCCGGGAGGGCCGGCGGGGAGCTGTTTTTT. Translation: CASSLPSGRAGGELFF. The full variable domain, in which reference TRBV5-4 and TRBJ2-2 provide the parts outside the CDR3, is ETGVTQSPTHLIKTRGQQVTLRCSSQSGHNTVSWYQQALGQGPQFIFQYYREEENGRGNFPPRFSGLQFPNYSSELNVNALELDDSALYLCASSLPSGRAGGELFFGEGSRLTVL.

The chain carries TRBV27 and TRBJ1-5, with a tentative D call TRBD1 (6 bases). The CDR3 consists of 17 residues. Germline CDR1 reads MNHEY; CDR2 reads SMNVEV (reference sequence). V lost 4 bases to trimming and J lost 0 bases, with 16 bases between them. CDR3 in amino acids: CASSSGRGPYSNQPQHF. The CDR3 nucleotides are TGTGCCAGCAGTTCCGGCAGGGGCCCTTATAGCAATCAGCCCCAGCATTTT.

Written as DNA, the CDR3 is TGTGCCAGCAGACAGGGTCTTGGTGGAAACACCATATATTTT. It translates to CASRQGLGGNTIYF. This chain links TRBV28 with TRBJ1-3; a weak D match, TRBD1 (6 bases). V lost 6 bases and J lost 3, with 12 bases in between. In germline, CDR1 is MDHEN, CDR2 SYDVKM. The CDR3 has 14 amino acids.

The sample holds a few counts of this clone. This sequence joins TRBV7-9 and TRBJ1-1, with 9 bases lining up with TRBD1. J gave up 4 bases and V 0 bases, and 9 bases lay outside the gene matches. CDR1 and CDR2 from the germline V gene are SEHNR and FQNEAQ (reference sequence). The CDR3 covers 17 residues. CDR3 in amino acids: CASSLAGTGYRGTEAFF. In DNA, the CDR3 is TGTGCCAGCAGCTTAGCAGGGACAGGGTACCGCGGCACTGAAGCTTTCTTT. Combining the CDR3 with reference TRBV7-9 and TRBJ1-1 gives the whole variable domain DTGVSQNPRHKITKRGQNVTFRCDPISEHNRLYWYRQTLGQGPEFLTYFQNEAQLEKSRLLSDRFSAERPKGSFSTLEIQRTEQGDSAMYLCASSLAGTGYRGTEAFFGQGTRLTVV.

V and J are TRBV27 and TRBJ2-6; 9 bases line up with TRBD1. The V gene's germline CDR1 is MNHEY and CDR2 SMNVEV (reference sequence). Trimming removed 1 base from V and 0 bases from J; junction bases left unmatched: 10. There are 20 residues in the CDR3. The CDR3 nucleotides read TGTGCCAGCAGTTTATTAGGTTATGGACAGGGGATCTCTGGGGCCAACGTCCTGACTTTC. Protein product: CASSLLGYGQGISGANVLTF.

The chain couples TRBV5-5 to TRBJ2-2, with TRBD1 matching over 7 bases. V lost 6 bases, J lost 0 bases, and 14 bases stayed unmatched. This CDR3 contains 18 residues. Germline V gene data show CDR1 as SGHKS and CDR2 as YYEKEE (reference sequence). Here the CDR3 DNA reads TGTGCCAGCACTTCCGGTCCGATGGACAGGTCGAACACCGGGGAGCTGTTTTTT. Translating gives CASTSGPMDRSNTGELFF.

The chain has TRBV11-2 and TRBJ2-5, with 11 bases aligning to TRBD2. The CDR3 is made up of 18 amino acids. Germline V gene lookup returns CDR1 SGHAT and CDR2 FQNNGV. V was pared by 0 bases and J by 5 bases, with 11 bases of the junction left unmatched. CDR3 in amino acids: CASSLELGLAASRETQYF. CDR3 sequence (DNA): TGTGCCAGCAGCTTAGAGTTGGGACTAGCGGCGTCCAGGGAGACCCAGTACTTC.

The genes are TRBV3-1 (or the pseudogene TRBV3-2) and TRBJ2-7; 7 bases agree with TRBD2. This CDR3 region has 14 residues. Germline values: CDR1 LGHDT, CDR2 YNNKEL (reference sequence). Trimming removed 4 bases from V and 4 bases from J; junction bases left unmatched: 7. CDR3 in amino acids: CASSPRGVAYEQYF. DNA for the CDR3: TGTGCCAGCAGCCCCCGGGGGGTGGCTTACGAGCAGTACTTC.

This clone was seen once. The chain couples TRBV7-6 to TRBJ2-1; TRBD2 matches at 7 bases. CDR1 is SGHVS and CDR2 is FNYEAQ in the germline V gene. Germline trimming cut 4 bases from V and 9 bases from J; bases unmatched to any gene: 15. The CDR3 totals 16 residues. The chain's CDR3 is CASSSRTTGREFEQFF. The CDR3 DNA follows: TGTGCCAGCAGCTCAAGGACGACTGGGCGGGAGTTTGAGCAGTTCTTC.

The chain uses TRBV11-2 and TRBJ2-7; 8 nucleotides agree with TRBD1. The CDR3 contains 12 residues. The V gene's germline CDR1 is SGHAT and CDR2 FQNNGV. Germline trimming cut 5 bases from V and 10 bases from J; bases unmatched to any gene: 7. CDR3: CASSPPGGKQYF. The CDR3 DNA is TGTGCCAGCAGCCCCCCAGGGGGCAAACAGTACTTC.

V is TRBV12-2 and J is TRBJ2-7; the D segment call TRBD2 is taken from the table without a DNA check. TRBV12-2 is designated a pseudogene. The CDR3 consists of 14 residues. CDR3: CASRFSTRTYEQYF. In DNA, the CDR3 is TGTGCAAGTCGCTTTTCGACTCGAACCTACGAGCAGTACTTC.

The chain recombines TRBV7-6 with TRBJ2-5; D gene ambiguous. V was cut by 3 bases and J by 3 bases, with 5 bases left in between. CDR3 length equals 12 residues. Looked up from germline, CDR1 is SGHVS and CDR2 is FNYEAQ. The CDR3 sequence: CASSFFEETQYF. The CDR3, as DNA: TGTGCCAGCAGCTTCTTTGAAGAGACCCAGTACTTC.

The chain joins TRBV28 to TRBJ1-1; 7 positions agree with TRBD1. Trimming took 7 bases from V and 4 from J; bases not matched to a gene: 6. The germline V gene encodes CDR1 MDHEN and CDR2 SYDVKM. This CDR3 comprises 13 residues. DNA of the CDR3: TGTGCCAGCACCTCAGGGGGAGGCACTGAAGCTTTCTTT. This sequence encodes CASTSGGGTEAFF.

The chain couples TRBV14 to TRBJ1-1; 8 nucleotides agree with TRBD1. The germline CDR1 and CDR2 sequences are SGHDN and FVKESK. This CDR3 contains 12 residues. Trimming at V came to 5 bases and at J to 7 bases, leaving 3 bases not matched to a gene. In DNA, the CDR3 is TGTGCCAGCAGCGACAGGGGAGGTGAAGCTTTCTTT. It codes for CASSDRGGEAFF. The full variable domain, with the rest looked up from reference TRBV14 and TRBJ1-1, is EAGVTQFPSHSVIEKGQTVTLRCDPISGHDNLYWYRRVMGKEIKFLLHFVKESKQDESGMPNNRFLAERTGGTYSTLKVQPAELEDSGVYFCASSDRGGEAFFGQGTRLTVV.

DNA of the CDR3: TGTGCCAGCAGTTTAGCGGTCGGGAACGAGCAGTACTTC. This codes for CASSLAVGNEQYF. The V call is TRBV27, the J call TRBJ2-7; possible D gene TRBD2, 5 bases. Germline V gene lookup returns CDR1 MNHEY and CDR2 SMNVEV (reference sequence). The CDR3 consists of 13 residues. V lost 2 bases, J lost 5 bases, and 10 bases lay in between.

The CDR3 DNA follows: TGTGCCAGCTCTCTCGACAGGGGTAATTCACCCCTCCACTTT. Protein product: CASSLDRGNSPLHF. V is TRBV18 and J is TRBJ1-6, with TRBD1 matching 8 bases. This CDR3 is 14 amino acids long. V dropped 6 bases and J dropped 6; count of bases not matched to a gene: 4. CDR1 is KGHSH and CDR2 is LQKENI in the germline V gene.

This chain connects TRBV9 to TRBJ2-1; D ambiguous. The CDR3 loop spans 13 amino acids. V was clipped by 2 bases and J by 5 bases, with 8 bases between them. CDR1 is SGDLS and CDR2 is YYNGEE in the germline V gene. The CDR3, as DNA: TGTGCCAGCAGCGTTCTGGCAAACAATGAGCAGTTCTTC. It specifies CASSVLANNEQFF. Drawing the rest from reference TRBV9 and TRBJ2-1, the complete variable domain is DSGVTQTPKHLITATGQRVTLRCSPRSGDLSVYWYQQSLDQGLQFLIQYYNGEERAKGNILERFSAQQFPDLHSELNLSSLELGDSALYFCASSVLANNEQFFGPGTRLTVL.